One and the same sample provided the 10 T cell receptor beta chains below, sequenced in a study of yellow fever vaccine responses in identical twins. TCRdb re-called the RT-PCR reads through MiXCR, storing one row per CDR3 protein. The repertoire holds approximately 15,000 distinct CDR3 sequences, with about 88% as singletons. This specimen was T cells from blood (PBMCs), unsorted or a sorted subset (not recorded which), taken before or after yellow fever vaccination (not recorded which). These receptors were collected from a young woman who received the yellow fever vaccine.

The J gene is TRBJ2-7, the V gene TRBV28, with D possibly matching TRBD2 (6 bases). The V and J ends lost 9 bases and 0 bases respectively, with 21 bases between them. This CDR3 spans 16 amino acids. The germline V gene encodes CDR1 MDHEN and CDR2 SYDVKM. The CDR3 protein is CARKRFSGASSYEQYF. The DNA for the CDR3 is TGTGCCAGAAAACGGTTTAGCGGAGCAAGCTCCTACGAGCAGTACTTC.

The chain links TRBV18 to TRBJ2-7; D is perhaps TRBD1 (6 bases). Germline loops: CDR1 KGHSH, CDR2 LQKENI. Trimming stripped 4 bases from V and 4 bases from J, with 11 bases between. The CDR3 covers 13 residues. This chain's CDR3 is CASSQDRKYEQYF. CDR3 nucleotides: TGTGCCAGCTCACAAGACAGGAAATACGAGCAGTACTTC.

This clonotype was picked up a small number of times. The V and J genes are TRBV5-1 and TRBJ2-1; 10 nucleotides align to TRBD2. Germline V gene lookup returns CDR1 SGHRS and CDR2 YFSETQ. V lost 7 bases, J lost 4 bases, and 8 bases stayed unmatched. The CDR3 spans 15 residues. The CDR3 DNA is TGCGCCAGCCACCGGACTAGCGGACCTTACAATGAGCAGTTCTTC. Its translation: CASHRTSGPYNEQFF.

This sequence joins TRBV4-3 and TRBJ1-2; possibly TRBD1 for D (5 bases). CDR1 is LGHNA, CDR2 YSLEER, per germline. The CDR3 extends over 16 amino acids. The germline V and J ends were trimmed by 10 bases and 4 bases, with 25 bases remaining between them. This CDR3 is CATTRGPGSSGYGYTF. CDR3 DNA sequence: TGCGCCACTACGAGGGGCCCGGGGTCTTCCGGCTATGGCTACACCTTC.

This clonotype was detected only a few times. The chain carries TRBV6-1 and TRBJ1-3, with D perhaps matching TRBD1 (5 bases). Germline V gene lookup returns CDR1 MNHNS and CDR2 SASEGT. V lost 6 bases, J lost 7 bases, and 22 bases lay in between. The CDR3 extends over 16 amino acids. CDR3 protein: CASRVPGRSPGNTIYF. Here the CDR3 DNA reads TGTGCCAGCAGGGTTCCGGGACGCAGCCCGGGCAACACCATATATTTT.

The CDR3: CASSYSGDSYNSPLHF. The DNA for the CDR3 is TGTGCCAGCAGTTACTCGGGGGACTCCTATAATTCACCCCTCCACTTT. This chain joins TRBV6-2 or TRBV6-3 and TRBJ1-6; D might be TRBD1 (5 bases). The CDR3 contains 16 residues. Trimming stripped 0 bases from V and 0 bases from J, with 6 bases between. Per the germline V gene, CDR1 is MNHEY and CDR2 is SVGEGT.

CDR3 sequence reads: CASSIGASYNSPLHF. CDR3 DNA: TGTGCCAGCAGCATCGGGGCCTCTTATAATTCACCCCTCCACTTT. The chain combines TRBV9 with TRBJ1-6; D possibly corresponds to TRBD1 (5 bases). This CDR3 contains 15 residues. Germline-derived CDR1 and CDR2 are SGDLS and YYNGEE. V lost 4 bases and J lost 4, with 12 bases in between.

V and J are TRBV28 and TRBJ2-4; no firm D call. The CDR3 spans 12 residues. V gave up 7 bases and J gave up 7 bases, with 11 bases separating them. Germline V gene sequence: CDR1 MDHEN, CDR2 SYDVKM. The CDR3 region is CASTDSWNIQYF. The CDR3 bases are TGTGCCAGCACAGACTCGTGGAACATTCAGTACTTC.

This clonotype was observed a single time. This chain connects TRBV5-1 to TRBJ2-1; TRBD2 might be the D (7 bases). From germline, CDR1 is SGHRS and CDR2 YFSETQ. Between the trimmed V and J ends, which lost 2 bases and 10 bases, there was a span of 16 bases. CDR3 size: 14 residues. The CDR3 nucleotides are TGCGCCAGCAGCTTCAGGGAGGGGGGTTTGGAGCAGTTCTTC. It translates to CASSFREGGLEQFF.

This clonotype appeared once. The chain has TRBV10-3 and TRBJ1-5; 10 nucleotides align to TRBD1. The V segment lost 10 bases and the J segment 7 bases; nucleotides outside the gene matches: 4. The germline CDR1 and CDR2 sequences are ENHRY and SYGVKD. This CDR3 region has 12 residues. The CDR3: CATRQGAQPQHF. CDR3 nucleotides: TGTGCCACAAGACAGGGGGCGCAGCCCCAGCATTTT.